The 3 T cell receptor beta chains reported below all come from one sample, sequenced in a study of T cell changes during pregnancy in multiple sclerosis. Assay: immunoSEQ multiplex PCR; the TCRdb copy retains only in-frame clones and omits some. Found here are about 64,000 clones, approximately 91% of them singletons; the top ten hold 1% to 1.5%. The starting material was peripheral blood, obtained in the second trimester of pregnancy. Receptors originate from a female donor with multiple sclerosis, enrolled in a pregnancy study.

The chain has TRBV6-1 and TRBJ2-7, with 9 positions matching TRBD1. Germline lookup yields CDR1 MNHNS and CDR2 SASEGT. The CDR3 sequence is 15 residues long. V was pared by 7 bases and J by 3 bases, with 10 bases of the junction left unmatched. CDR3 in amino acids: CASITGTGILYEQYF. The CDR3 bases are TGTGCCAGCATTACCGGGACAGGGATCCTCTACGAGCAGTACTTC.

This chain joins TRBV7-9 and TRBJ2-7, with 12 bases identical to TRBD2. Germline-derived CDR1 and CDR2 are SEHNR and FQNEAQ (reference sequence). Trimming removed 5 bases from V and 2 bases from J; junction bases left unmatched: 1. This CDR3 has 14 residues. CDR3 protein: CASSPSGGAYEQYF. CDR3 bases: TGTGCCAGCAGCCCTAGCGGGGGGGCCTACGAGCAGTACTTC.

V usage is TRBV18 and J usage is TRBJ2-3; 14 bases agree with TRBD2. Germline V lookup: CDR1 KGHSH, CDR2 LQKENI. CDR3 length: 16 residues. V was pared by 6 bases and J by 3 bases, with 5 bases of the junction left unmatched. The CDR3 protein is CASSPGLAGVTDTQYF. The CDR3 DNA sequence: TGTGCCAGCTCCCCGGGACTAGCGGGGGTTACAGATACGCAGTATTTT. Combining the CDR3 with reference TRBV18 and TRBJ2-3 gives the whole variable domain NAGVMQNPRHLVRRRGQEARLRCSPMKGHSHVYWYRQLPEEGLKFMVYLQKENIIDESGMPKERFSAEFPKEGPSILRIQQVVRGDSAAYFCASSPGLAGVTDTQYFGPGTRLTVL.